The present entry profiles one T cell receptor beta chain with its context. This CDR3 region has 17 residues. Germline V CDR1 and CDR2: KGHDR, SFDVKD. V was clipped by 0 bases and J by 8 bases; unmatched bases: 9. The data derive from a study of blood T cell repertoires in COVID-19. About the research overall: T cells, B-cell-depleted T cells, or PBMCs provided the cDNA or gDNA that served as material.

Generated by immunoSEQ multiplex PCR, the TCRdb table keeps only in-frame clones and is missing some. There are more than 200,000 clones in the sample; more than 85% occur only once, and roughly 5.6% lies in the top ten. Patients from Seattle were sampled longitudinally, starting during active infection. The chain recombines TRBV24-1 with TRBJ1-4; 9 nucleotides align to TRBD1. This TCR derives from a woman aged 55-75 years with COVID-19, enrolled during active disease. The sample taken for sequencing was peripheral blood. The CDR3 spells CATSDLEPGTGLEKLFF. The CDR3 coding sequence is TGTGCCACCAGTGATTTGGAACCCGGGACAGGGTTGGAAAAACTGTTTTTT.